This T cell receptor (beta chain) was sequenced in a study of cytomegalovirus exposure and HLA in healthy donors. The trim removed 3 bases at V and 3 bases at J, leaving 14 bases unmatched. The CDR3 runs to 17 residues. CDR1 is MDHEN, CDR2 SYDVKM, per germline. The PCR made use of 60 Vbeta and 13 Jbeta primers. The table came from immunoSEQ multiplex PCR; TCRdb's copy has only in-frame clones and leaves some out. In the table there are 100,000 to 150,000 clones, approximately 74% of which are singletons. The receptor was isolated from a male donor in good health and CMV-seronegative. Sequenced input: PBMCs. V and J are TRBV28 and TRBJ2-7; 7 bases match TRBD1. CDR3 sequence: CASSFSLTGLYLYEQYF. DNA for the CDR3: TGTGCCAGCAGTTTCTCACTGACAGGGCTTTATCTCTACGAGCAGTACTTC.